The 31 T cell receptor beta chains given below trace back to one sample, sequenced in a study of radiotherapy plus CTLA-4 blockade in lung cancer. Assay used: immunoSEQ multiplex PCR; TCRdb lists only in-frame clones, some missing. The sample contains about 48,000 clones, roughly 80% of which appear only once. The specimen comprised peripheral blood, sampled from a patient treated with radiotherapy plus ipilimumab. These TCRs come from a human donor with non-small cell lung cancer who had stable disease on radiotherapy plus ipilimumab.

The CDR3, as DNA: TGCGCCAGCAGCCTACAGCGATCACGGGGCAATGAGCAGTTCTTC. Translated: CASSLQRSRGNEQFF. V gene TRBV5-1 combines with J gene TRBJ2-1; possibly TRBD2 for D (5 bases). V was shortened by 4 bases and J by 6 bases, with 17 bases between the two germline ends. The CDR3 length is 15 residues. Germline CDR1 SGHRS, CDR2 YFSETQ. Combining the CDR3 with reference TRBV5-1 and TRBJ2-1 gives the whole variable domain KAGVTQTPRYLIKTRGQQVTLSCSPISGHRSVSWYQQTPGQGLQFLFEYFSETQRNKGNFPGRFSGRQFSNSRSEMNVSTLELGDSALYLCASSLQRSRGNEQFFGPGTRLTVL.

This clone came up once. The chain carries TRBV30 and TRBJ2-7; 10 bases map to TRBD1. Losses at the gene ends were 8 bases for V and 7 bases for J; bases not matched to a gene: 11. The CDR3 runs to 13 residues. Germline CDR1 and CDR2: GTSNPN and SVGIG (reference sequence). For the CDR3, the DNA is TGTGCCGGTTCAGGGACAGGGGTCGGGGAGCAGTACTTC. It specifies CAGSGTGVGEQYF.

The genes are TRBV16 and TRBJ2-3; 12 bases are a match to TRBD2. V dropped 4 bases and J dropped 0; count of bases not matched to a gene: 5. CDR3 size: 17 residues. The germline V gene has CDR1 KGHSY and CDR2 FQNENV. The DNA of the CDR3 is TGTGCCAGCAGCCCCCGGACTAGCGGGACTAGCACAGATACGCAGTATTTT. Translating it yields CASSPRTSGTSTDTQYF.

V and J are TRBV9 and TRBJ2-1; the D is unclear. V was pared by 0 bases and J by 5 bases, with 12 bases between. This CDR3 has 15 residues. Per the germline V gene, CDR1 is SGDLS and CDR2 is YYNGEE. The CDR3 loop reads CASSVGPTQNNEQFF. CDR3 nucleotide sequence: TGTGCCAGCAGCGTAGGGCCGACTCAGAACAATGAGCAGTTCTTC.

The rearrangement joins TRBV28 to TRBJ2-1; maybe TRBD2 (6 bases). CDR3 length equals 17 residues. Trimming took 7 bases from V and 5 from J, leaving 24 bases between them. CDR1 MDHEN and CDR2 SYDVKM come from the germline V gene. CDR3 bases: TGTGCCAGCACCCTCCCGGGAGCGGGCACTAGGGACAATGAGCAGTTCTTC. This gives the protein CASTLPGAGTRDNEQFF. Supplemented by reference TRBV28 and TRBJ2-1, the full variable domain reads DVKVTQSSRYLVKRTGEKVFLECVQDMDHENMFWYRQDPGLGLRLIYFSYDVKMKEKGDIPEGYSVSREKKERFSLILESASTNQTSMYLCASTLPGAGTRDNEQFFGPGTRLTVL.

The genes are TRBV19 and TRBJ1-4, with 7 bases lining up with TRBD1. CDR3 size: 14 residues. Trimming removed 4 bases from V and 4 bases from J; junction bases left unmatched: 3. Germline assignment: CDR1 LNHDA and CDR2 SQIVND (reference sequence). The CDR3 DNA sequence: TGTGCCAGTAGTACCGGGACAGTTAATGAAAAACTGTTTTTT. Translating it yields CASSTGTVNEKLFF.

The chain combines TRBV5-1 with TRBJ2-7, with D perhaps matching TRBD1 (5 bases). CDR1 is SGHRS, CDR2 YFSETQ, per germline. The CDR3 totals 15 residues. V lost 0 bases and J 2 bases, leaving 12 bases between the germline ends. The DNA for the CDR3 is TGCGCCAGCAGCTTGGGTGGGCAGGGCGCCTACGAGCAGTACTTC. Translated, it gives CASSLGGQGAYEQYF. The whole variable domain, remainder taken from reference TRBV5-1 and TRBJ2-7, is KAGVTQTPRYLIKTRGQQVTLSCSPISGHRSVSWYQQTPGQGLQFLFEYFSETQRNKGNFPGRFSGRQFSNSRSEMNVSTLELGDSALYLCASSLGGQGAYEQYFGPGTRLTVT.

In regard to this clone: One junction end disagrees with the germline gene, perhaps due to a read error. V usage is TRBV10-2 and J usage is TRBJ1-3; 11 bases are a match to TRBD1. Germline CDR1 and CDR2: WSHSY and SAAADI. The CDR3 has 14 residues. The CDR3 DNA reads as TGCGCCAGCAGGGGACAGGGGGACGGAAACACCGTATATTTT. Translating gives CASRGQGDGNTVYF.

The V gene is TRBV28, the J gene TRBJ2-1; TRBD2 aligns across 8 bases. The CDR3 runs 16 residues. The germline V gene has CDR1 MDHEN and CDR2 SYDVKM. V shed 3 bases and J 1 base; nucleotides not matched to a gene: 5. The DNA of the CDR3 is TGTGCCAGCAGTTTTCATTCGGGAGGGTCCTACAATGAGCAGTTCTTC. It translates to CASSFHSGGSYNEQFF.

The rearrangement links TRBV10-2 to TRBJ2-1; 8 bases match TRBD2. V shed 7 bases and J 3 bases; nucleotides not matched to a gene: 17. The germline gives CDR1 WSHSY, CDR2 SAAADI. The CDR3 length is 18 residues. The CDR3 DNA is TGCGCCAGCACCGGACCTACCTTAGCAGCGGGAGTCTACAATGAGCAGTTCTTC. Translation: CASTGPTLAAGVYNEQFF.

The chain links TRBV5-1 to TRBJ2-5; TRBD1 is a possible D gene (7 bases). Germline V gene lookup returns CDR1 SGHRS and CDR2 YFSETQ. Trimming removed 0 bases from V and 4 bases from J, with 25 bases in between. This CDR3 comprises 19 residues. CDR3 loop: CASSLDGRGAPQKGETQYF. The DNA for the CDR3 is TGCGCCAGCAGCTTGGATGGCAGGGGGGCACCTCAAAAGGGAGAGACCCAGTACTTC.

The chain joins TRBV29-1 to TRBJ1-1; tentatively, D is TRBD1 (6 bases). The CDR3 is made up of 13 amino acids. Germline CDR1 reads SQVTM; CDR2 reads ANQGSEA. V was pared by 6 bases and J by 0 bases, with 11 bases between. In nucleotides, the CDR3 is TGCAGCGTCCTTGGGACACTGAACACTGAAGCTTTCTTT. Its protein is CSVLGTLNTEAFF.

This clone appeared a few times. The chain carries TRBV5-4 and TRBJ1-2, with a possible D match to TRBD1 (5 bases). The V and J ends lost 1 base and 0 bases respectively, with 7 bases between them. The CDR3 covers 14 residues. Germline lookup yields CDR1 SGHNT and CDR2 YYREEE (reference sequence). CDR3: CASSLQGTNYGYTF. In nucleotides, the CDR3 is TGTGCCAGCAGCTTGCAGGGAACTAACTATGGCTACACCTTC.

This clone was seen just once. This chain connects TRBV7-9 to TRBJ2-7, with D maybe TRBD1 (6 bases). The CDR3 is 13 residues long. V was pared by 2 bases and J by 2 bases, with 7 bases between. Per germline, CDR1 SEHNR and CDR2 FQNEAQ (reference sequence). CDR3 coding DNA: TGTGCCAGCAGCTTAACAGGGACCTACGAGCAGTACTTC. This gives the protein CASSLTGTYEQYF.

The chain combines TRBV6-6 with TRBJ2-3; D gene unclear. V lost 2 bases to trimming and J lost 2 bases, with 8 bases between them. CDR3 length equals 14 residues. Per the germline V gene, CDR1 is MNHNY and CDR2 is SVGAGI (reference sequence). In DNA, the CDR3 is TGTGCCAGCAGTTACGGCGCGGCCACAGATACGCAGTATTTT. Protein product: CASSYGAATDTQYF.

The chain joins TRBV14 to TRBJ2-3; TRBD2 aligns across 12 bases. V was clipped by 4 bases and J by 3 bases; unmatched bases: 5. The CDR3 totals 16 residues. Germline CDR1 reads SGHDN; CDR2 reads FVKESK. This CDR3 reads CASSRLAGGRTDTQYF. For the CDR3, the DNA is TGTGCCAGCAGCCGGCTAGCGGGAGGGCGAACAGATACGCAGTATTTT.

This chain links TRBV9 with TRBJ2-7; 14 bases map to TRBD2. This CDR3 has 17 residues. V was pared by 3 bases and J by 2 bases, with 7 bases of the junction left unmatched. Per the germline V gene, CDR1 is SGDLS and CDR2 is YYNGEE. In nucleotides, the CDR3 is TGTGCCAGCAGCGGATACGGACTAGCGGGAGGACCCTACGAGCAGTACTTC. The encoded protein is CASSGYGLAGGPYEQYF.

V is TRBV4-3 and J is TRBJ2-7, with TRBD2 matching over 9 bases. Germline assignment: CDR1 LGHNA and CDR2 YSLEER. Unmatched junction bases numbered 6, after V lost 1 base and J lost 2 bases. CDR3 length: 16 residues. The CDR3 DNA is TGCGCCAGCAGCCAAGTTTTAGCGGGAGAAGCCTACGAGCAGTACTTC. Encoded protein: CASSQVLAGEAYEQYF.

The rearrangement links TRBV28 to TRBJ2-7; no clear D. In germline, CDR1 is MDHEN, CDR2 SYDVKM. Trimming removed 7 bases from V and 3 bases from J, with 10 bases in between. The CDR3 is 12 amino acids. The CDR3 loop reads CASTTSLYEQYF. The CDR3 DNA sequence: TGTGCCAGCACCACATCTCTCTACGAGCAGTACTTC.

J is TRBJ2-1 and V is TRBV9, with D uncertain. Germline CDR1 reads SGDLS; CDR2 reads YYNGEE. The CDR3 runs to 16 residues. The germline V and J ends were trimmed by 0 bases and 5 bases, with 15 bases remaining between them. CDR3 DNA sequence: TGTGCCAGCAGCGTAGCTCAGGCGAGTACCCACAATGAGCAGTTCTTC. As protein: CASSVAQASTHNEQFF.

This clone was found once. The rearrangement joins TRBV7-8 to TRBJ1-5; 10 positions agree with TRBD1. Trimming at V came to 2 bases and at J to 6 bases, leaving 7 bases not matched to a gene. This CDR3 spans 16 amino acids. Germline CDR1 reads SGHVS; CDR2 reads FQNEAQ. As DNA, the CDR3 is TGTGCCAGCAGCTTAATGGACAGGGGGACGGGTCAGCCCCAGCATTTT. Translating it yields CASSLMDRGTGQPQHF.

CDR3 in DNA: TGTGCCAGCAGCTCGGGACAGATCTACGAGCAGTACTTC. It encodes CASSSGQIYEQYF. The rearrangement joins TRBV5-4 to TRBJ2-7; 7 nucleotides match TRBD1. Germline V gene lookup returns CDR1 SGHNT and CDR2 YYREEE (reference sequence). Trimming at V came to 3 bases and at J to 3 bases, leaving 3 bases not matched to a gene. The CDR3 totals 13 residues. The entire variable domain, with the rest obtained from reference TRBV5-4 and TRBJ2-7, is as follows: ETGVTQSPTHLIKTRGQQVTLRCSSQSGHNTVSWYQQALGQGPQFIFQYYREEENGRGNFPPRFSGLQFPNYSSELNVNALELDDSALYLCASSSGQIYEQYFGPGTRLTVT.

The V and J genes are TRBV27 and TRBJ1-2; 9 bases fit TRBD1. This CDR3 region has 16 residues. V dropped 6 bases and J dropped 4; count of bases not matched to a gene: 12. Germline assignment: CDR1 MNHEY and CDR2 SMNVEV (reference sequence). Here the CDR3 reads CASRAEDRGFSYGYTF. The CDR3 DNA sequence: TGTGCCAGCAGGGCCGAAGACAGGGGGTTTAGCTATGGCTACACCTTC.

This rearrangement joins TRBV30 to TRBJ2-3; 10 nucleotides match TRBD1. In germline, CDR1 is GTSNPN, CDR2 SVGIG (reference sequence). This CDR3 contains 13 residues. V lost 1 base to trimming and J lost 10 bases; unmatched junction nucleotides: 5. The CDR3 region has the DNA TGTGCCTGGAGTGCAGGACAGGGGGTAGCGCAGTATTTT. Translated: CAWSAGQGVAQYF.

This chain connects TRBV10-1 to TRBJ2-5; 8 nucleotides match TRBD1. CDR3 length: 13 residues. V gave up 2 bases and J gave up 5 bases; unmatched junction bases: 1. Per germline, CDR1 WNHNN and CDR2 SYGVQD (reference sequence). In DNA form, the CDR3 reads TGCGCCAGCAGTGAGAACAGGGGGGAGACCCAGTACTTC. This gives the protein CASSENRGETQYF.

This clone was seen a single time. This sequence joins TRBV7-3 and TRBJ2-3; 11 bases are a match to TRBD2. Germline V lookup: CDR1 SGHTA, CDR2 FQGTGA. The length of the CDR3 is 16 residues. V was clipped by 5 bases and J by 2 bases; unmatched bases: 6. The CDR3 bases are TGTGCCAGCAGCAAAGGGGGACTAGCGGACACAGATACGCAGTATTTT. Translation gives CASSKGGLADTDTQYF.

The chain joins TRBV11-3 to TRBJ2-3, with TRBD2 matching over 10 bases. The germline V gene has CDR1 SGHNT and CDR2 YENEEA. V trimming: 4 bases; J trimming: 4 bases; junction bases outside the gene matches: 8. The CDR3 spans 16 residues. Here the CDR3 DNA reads TGTGCCAGCAGCTCCCGGACTAGCGGAGGGGCAGATACGCAGTATTTT. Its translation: CASSSRTSGGADTQYF.

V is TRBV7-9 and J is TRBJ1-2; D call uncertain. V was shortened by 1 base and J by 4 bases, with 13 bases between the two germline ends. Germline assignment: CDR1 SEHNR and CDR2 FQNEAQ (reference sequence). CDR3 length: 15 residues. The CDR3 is CASSLDLRKPYGYTF. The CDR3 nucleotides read TGTGCCAGCAGCTTAGATCTGAGAAAGCCCTATGGCTACACCTTC.

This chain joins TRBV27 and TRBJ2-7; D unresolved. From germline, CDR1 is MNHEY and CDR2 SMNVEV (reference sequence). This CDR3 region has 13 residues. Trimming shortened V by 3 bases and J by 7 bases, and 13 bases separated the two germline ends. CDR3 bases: TGTGCCAGCAGTTTCCGGAGCAGAAGGGAGCAGTACTTC. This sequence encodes CASSFRSRREQYF.

For the CDR3, the DNA is TGCGCCAGCAGCTTGGTTGGACTAGCGGGAGCGAATGGCGGGGAGCTGTTTTTT. This gives the protein CASSLVGLAGANGGELFF. The chain carries TRBV5-1 and TRBJ2-2, with 13 bases fitting TRBD2. CDR3 size: 18 residues. Germline CDR1 is SGHRS and CDR2 is YFSETQ. Germline trimming cut 0 bases from V and 7 bases from J; bases unmatched to any gene: 9.

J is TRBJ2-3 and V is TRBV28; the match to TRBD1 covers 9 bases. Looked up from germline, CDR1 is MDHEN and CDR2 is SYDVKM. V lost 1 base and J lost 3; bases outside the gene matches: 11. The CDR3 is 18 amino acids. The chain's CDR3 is CASSLLWTGDGSTDTQYF. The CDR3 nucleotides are TGTGCCAGCAGTTTATTGTGGACAGGGGACGGGTCGACAGATACGCAGTATTTT.